The 5 T cell receptor beta chains given below trace back to one sample, sequenced in a study of shared clonotypes between healthy human individuals. Naive CD8 populations comprised CD45RO-negative cells positively selected for CCR7, excluding terminally differentiated effector memory CD45RA+ cells. The data were produced by immunoSEQ multiplex PCR, yet TCRdb's version contains in-frame clones alone and is incomplete. The table lists hundreds of thousands of clones, about 92% of them singletons. The specimen sequenced was naive CD8+ T cells sorted from blood. These receptor sequences come from a man aged 30 to 39 in good health.

The chain couples TRBV5-4 to TRBJ2-5; 7 nucleotides agree with TRBD2. CDR3 size: 15 residues. The trim removed 5 bases at V and 5 bases at J, leaving 12 bases unmatched. In germline, CDR1 is SGHNT, CDR2 YYREEE (reference sequence). The CDR3 DNA reads TGTGCCAGCAGGTTCGGGCGGGAGTCGTGGGAGACCCAGTACTTC. Translation gives CASRFGRESWETQYF.

The rearrangement joins TRBV29-1 to TRBJ2-1; D unclear. V was trimmed by 2 bases and J by 5 bases, leaving 7 bases between them. This CDR3 region has 12 residues. Per the germline V gene, CDR1 is SQVTM and CDR2 is ANQGSEA. The CDR3 sequence: CSVEWRHNEQFF. CDR3 nucleotide sequence: TGCAGCGTTGAATGGAGACACAATGAGCAGTTCTTC.

This clone has a single count. The rearrangement joins TRBV28 to TRBJ1-5; no firm D call. V was pared by 6 bases and J by 4 bases, with 19 bases between. CDR1 and CDR2 (germline): MDHEN, SYDVKM. The CDR3 is 16 residues long. The chain's CDR3 is CASRPRVGFGNQPQHF. The CDR3 DNA is TGTGCCAGCAGACCCCGGGTAGGGTTTGGGAATCAGCCCCAGCATTTT. Variable domain in full (rest from reference TRBV28 and TRBJ1-5): DVKVTQSSRYLVKRTGEKVFLECVQDMDHENMFWYRQDPGLGLRLIYFSYDVKMKEKGDIPEGYSVSREKKERFSLILESASTNQTSMYLCASRPRVGFGNQPQHFGDGTRLSIL.

The chain combines TRBV13 with TRBJ2-1, with a tentative D call TRBD2 (5 bases). This CDR3 comprises 17 residues. CDR1 and CDR2 (germline): PRHDT, FYEKMQ (reference sequence). Trimming took off 2 bases at V and 0 bases at J, with 14 bases between the two ends. CDR3 bases: TGTGCCAGCAGCTTAAGGTATGGTGGGAGCTCCTACAATGAGCAGTTCTTC. Protein sequence: CASSLRYGGSSYNEQFF.

The CDR3 is CASSSGTGGNNEQFF. CDR3 DNA: TGTGCCAGCAGTTCCGGGACAGGGGGCAACAATGAGCAGTTCTTC. The chain joins TRBV27 to TRBJ2-1, with 12 bases matching TRBD1. Germline CDR1 MNHEY, CDR2 SMNVEV (reference sequence). CDR3 length equals 15 residues. V lost 4 bases and J lost 5; bases outside the gene matches: 3.